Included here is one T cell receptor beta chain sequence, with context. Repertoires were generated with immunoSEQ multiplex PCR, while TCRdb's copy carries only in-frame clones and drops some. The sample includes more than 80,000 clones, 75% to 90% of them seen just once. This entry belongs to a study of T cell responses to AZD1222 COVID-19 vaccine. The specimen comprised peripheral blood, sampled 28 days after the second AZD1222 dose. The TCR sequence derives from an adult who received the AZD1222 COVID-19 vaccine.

CDR3 region: CASSPRQVSNSPLHF. For the CDR3, the DNA is TGTGCCAGCAGCCCCCGACAGGTCTCAAATTCACCCCTCCACTTT. J is TRBJ1-6 and V is TRBV7-2; D perhaps matches TRBD1 (6 bases). There are 15 residues in the CDR3. Germline loops: CDR1 SGHTA, CDR2 FQGNSA. The germline V and J ends were trimmed by 5 bases and 7 bases, with 15 bases remaining between them.